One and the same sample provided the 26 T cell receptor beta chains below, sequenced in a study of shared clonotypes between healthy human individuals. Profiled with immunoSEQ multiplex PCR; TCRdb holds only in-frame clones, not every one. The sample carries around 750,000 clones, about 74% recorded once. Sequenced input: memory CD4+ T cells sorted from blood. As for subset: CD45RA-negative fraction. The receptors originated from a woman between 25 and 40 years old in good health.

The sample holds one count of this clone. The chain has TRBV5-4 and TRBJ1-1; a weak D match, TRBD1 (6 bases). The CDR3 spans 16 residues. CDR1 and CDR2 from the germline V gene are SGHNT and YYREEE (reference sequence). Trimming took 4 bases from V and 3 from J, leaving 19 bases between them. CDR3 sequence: CASSPRGSSFYTEAFF. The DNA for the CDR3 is TGTGCCAGCAGCCCAAGGGGGAGCAGCTTTTACACTGAAGCTTTCTTT.

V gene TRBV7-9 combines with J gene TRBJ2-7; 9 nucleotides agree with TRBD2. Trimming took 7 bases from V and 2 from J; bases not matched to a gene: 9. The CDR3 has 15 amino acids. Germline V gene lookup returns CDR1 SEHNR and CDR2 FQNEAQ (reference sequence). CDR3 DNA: TGTGCCAGCATTCGCGCGACTAGCGGTACCTACGAGCAGTACTTC. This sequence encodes CASIRATSGTYEQYF.

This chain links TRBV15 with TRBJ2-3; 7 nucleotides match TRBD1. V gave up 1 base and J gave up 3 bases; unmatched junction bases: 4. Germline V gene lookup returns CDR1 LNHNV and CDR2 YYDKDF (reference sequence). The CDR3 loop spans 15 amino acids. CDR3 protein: CATSRGDSRTDTQYF. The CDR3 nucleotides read TGTGCCACCAGCAGAGGGGACAGTCGGACAGATACGCAGTATTTT.

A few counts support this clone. The CDR3 spells CASKSPPGGRGTEAFF. In nucleotides, the CDR3 is TGTGCCAGCAAATCCCCCCCAGGTGGCAGGGGAACTGAAGCTTTCTTT. This chain links TRBV28 with TRBJ1-1; maybe TRBD1 (6 bases). Trimming took off 7 bases at V and 5 bases at J, with 23 bases between the two ends. Germline CDR1 reads MDHEN; CDR2 reads SYDVKM. The CDR3 length is 16 residues. Using reference TRBV28 and TRBJ1-1 for the parts outside the CDR3, the full variable domain is DVKVTQSSRYLVKRTGEKVFLECVQDMDHENMFWYRQDPGLGLRLIYFSYDVKMKEKGDIPEGYSVSREKKERFSLILESASTNQTSMYLCASKSPPGGRGTEAFFGQGTRLTVV.

In DNA, the CDR3 is TGTGCCAGCAGCCGTGAGATCAGGGGCACTGAAGCTTTCTTT. Translated, it gives CASSREIRGTEAFF. The chain has TRBV5-5 and TRBJ1-1, with D possibly being TRBD1 (6 bases). CDR1 and CDR2 from the germline V gene are SGHKS and YYEKEE (reference sequence). The CDR3 length is 14 residues. Trimming cost V 4 bases and J 4 bases, with 14 bases left between them.

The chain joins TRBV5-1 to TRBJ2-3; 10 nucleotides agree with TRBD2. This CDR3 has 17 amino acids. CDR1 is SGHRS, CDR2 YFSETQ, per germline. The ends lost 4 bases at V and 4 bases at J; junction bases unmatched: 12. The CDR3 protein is CASSLGVAGGPADTQYF. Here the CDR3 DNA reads TGCGCCAGCAGCCTCGGGGTAGCGGGAGGACCGGCAGATACGCAGTATTTT.

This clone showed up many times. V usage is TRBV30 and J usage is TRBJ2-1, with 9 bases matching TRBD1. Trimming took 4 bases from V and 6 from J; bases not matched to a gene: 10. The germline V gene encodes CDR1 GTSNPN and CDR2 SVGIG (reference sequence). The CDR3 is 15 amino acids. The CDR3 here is CAWKLLQGASNEQFF. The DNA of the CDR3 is TGTGCCTGGAAATTGTTACAGGGGGCAAGCAATGAGCAGTTCTTC.

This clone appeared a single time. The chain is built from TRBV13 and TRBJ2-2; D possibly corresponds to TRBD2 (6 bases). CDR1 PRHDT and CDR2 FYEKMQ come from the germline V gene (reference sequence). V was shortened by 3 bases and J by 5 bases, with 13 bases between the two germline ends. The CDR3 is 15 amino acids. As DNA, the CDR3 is TGTGCCAGCAGCTTTCTCGGGAGCAAGACCGGGGAGCTGTTTTTT. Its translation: CASSFLGSKTGELFF.

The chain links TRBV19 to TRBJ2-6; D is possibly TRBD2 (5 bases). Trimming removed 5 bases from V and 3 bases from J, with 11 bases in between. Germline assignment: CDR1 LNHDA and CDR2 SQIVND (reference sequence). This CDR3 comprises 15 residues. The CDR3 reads CASSDGVDGANVLTF. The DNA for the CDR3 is TGTGCCAGTAGTGACGGGGTTGATGGGGCCAACGTCCTGACTTTC.

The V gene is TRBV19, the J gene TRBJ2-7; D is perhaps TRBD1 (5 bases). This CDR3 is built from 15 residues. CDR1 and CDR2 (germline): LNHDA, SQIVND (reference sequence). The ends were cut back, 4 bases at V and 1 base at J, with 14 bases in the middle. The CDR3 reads CASSSQGPGSYEQYF. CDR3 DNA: TGTGCCAGTAGTAGCCAGGGCCCAGGATCCTACGAGCAGTACTTC.

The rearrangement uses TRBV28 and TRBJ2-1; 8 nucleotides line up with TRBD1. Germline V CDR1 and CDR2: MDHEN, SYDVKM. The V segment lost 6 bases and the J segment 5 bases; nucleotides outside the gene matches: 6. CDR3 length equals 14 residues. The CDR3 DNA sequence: TGTGCCAGCAGCTCAGGGGGCCCGAACAATGAGCAGTTCTTC. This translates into CASSSGGPNNEQFF.

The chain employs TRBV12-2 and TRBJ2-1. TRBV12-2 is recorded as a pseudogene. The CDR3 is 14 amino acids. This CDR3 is CASRLVPGYNEQFF. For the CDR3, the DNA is TGTGCAAGTCGCTTAGTGCCTGGATACAATGAGCAGTTCTTC.

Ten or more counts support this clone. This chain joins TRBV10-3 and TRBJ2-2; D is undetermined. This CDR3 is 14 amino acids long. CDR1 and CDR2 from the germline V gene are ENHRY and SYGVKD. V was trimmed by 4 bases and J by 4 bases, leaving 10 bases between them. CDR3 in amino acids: CAISGEQTTGELFF. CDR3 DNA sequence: TGTGCCATCAGTGGTGAACAGACCACCGGGGAGCTGTTTTTT.

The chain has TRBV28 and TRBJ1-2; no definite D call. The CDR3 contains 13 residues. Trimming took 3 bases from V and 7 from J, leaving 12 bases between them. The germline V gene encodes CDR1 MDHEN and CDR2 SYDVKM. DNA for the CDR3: TGTGCCAGCAGTTTGCCCGCGGGCTCTGGCTACACCTTC. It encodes CASSLPAGSGYTF.

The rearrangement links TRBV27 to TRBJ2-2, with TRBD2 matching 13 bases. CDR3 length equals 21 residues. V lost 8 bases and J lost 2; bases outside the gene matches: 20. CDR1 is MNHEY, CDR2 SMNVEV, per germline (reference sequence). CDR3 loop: CASPLGLAGVLSLPNTGELFF. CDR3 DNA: TGTGCCAGCCCCCTAGGACTAGCGGGAGTTCTCTCCCTCCCTAACACCGGGGAGCTGTTTTTT.

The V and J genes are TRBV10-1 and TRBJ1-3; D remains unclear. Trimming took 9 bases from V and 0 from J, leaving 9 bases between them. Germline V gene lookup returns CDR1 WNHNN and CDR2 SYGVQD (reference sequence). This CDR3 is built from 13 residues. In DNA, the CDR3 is TGCGCCAGGAGGGCCATCTCTGGAAACACCATATATTTT. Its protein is CARRAISGNTIYF.

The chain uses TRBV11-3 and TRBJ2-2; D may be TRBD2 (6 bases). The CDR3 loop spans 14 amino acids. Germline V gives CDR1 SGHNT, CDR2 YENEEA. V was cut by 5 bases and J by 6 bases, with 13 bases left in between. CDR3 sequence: CASSPGPGAGELFF. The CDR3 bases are TGTGCCAGCAGCCCGGGACCGGGAGCCGGGGAGCTGTTTTTT.

CDR3 loop: CASSGRLYGYTF. The CDR3 nucleotides read TGTGCCAGCAGTGGACGTCTCTATGGCTACACCTTC. V gene TRBV25-1 combines with J gene TRBJ1-2, with D hard to call. The germline V gene encodes CDR1 MGHDK and CDR2 SYGVNS. The CDR3 has 12 residues. The ends were cut back, 4 bases at V and 4 bases at J, with 7 bases in the middle.

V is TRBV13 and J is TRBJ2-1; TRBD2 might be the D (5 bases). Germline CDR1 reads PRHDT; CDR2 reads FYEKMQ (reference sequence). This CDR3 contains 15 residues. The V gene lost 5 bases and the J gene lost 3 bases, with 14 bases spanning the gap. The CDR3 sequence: CASSPRQAGYNEQFF. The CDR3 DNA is TGTGCCAGCAGCCCCCGTCAGGCGGGCTACAATGAGCAGTTCTTC.

CDR3 coding DNA: TGTGCCAGTAGTATAGATCACAGGGCCGGGGATGGCTACACCTTC. This translates into CASSIDHRAGDGYTF. The chain combines TRBV19 with TRBJ1-2; weak D call: TRBD1 (6 bases). The V gene's germline CDR1 is LNHDA and CDR2 SQIVND (reference sequence). The CDR3 loop spans 15 amino acids. V lost 0 bases to trimming and J lost 6 bases, with 14 bases between them.

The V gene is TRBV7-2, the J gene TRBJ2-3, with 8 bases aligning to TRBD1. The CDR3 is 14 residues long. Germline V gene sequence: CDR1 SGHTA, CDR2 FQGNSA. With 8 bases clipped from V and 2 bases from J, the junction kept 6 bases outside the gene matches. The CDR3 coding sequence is TGTGCCAGCGGAAAGGGACAGGTCACAGATACGCAGTATTTT. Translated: CASGKGQVTDTQYF.

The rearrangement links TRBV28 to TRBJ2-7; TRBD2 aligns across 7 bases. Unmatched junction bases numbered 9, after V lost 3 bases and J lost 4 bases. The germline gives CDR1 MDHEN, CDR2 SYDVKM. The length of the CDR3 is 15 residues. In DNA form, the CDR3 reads TGTGCCAGCAGTTTTAGCGGGTTTATTATTTACGAGCAGTACTTC. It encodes CASSFSGFIIYEQYF.

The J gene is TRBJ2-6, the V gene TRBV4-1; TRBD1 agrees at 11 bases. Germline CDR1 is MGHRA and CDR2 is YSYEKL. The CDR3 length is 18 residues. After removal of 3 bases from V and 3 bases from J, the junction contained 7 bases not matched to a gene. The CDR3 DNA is TGCGCCAGCAGCCAGAGGGGACAGGGGGTGGGTGGGGCCAACGTCCTGACTTTC. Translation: CASSQRGQGVGGANVLTF.

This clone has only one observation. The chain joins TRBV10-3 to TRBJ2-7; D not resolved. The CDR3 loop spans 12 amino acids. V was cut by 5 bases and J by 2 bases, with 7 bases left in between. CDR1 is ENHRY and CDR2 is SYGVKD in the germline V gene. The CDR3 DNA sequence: TGTGCCATCAGTTTACATCCCTACGAGCAGTACTTC. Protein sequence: CAISLHPYEQYF.

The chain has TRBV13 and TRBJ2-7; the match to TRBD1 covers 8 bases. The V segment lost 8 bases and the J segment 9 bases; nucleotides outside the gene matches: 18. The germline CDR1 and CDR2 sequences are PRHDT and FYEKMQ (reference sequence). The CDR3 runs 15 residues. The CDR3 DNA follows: TGTGCCAGCGCCATCAGGGACAGGCCTTTGGGCGGGCAGTACTTC. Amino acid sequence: CASAIRDRPLGGQYF.

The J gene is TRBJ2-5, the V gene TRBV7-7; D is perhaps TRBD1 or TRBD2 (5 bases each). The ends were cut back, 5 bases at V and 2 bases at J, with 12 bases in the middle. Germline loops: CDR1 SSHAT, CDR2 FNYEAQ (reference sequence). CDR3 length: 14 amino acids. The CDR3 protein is CASSQGTVQETQYF. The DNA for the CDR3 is TGTGCCAGCAGCCAAGGGACGGTGCAAGAGACCCAGTACTTC.